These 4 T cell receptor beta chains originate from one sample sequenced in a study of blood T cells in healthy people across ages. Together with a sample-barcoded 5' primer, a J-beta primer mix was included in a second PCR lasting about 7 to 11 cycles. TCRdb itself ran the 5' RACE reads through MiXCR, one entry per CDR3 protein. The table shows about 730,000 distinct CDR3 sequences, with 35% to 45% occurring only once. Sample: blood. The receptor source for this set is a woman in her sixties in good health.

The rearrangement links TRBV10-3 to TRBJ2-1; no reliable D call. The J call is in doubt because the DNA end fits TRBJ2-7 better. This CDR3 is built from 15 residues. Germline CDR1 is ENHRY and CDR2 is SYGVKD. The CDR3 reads CAISESGLPYNEQYF. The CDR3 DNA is TGTGCCATCAGTGAGTCAGGGCTACCCTACAATGAGCAGTACTTC.

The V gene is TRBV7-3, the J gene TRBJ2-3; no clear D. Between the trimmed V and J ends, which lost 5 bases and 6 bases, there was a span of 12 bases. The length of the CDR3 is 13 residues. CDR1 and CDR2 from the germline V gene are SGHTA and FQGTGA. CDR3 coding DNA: TGTGCCAGCAGCAACCCCGGGCTGGATACGCAGTATTTT. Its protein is CASSNPGLDTQYF.

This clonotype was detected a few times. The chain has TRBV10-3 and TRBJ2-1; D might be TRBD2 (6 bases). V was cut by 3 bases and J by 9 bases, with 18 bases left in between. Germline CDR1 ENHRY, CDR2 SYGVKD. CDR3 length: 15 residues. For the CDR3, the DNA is TGTGCCATCAGTGACGGGACCCGCGGGGCAGGTGAGCAGTTCTTC. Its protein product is CAISDGTRGAGEQFF.

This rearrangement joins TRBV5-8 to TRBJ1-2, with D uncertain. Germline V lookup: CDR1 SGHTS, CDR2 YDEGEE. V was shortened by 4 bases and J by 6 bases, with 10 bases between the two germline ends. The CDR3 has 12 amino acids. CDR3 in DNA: TGTGCCAGCAGCCTGATGTCCAATGGCTACACCTTC. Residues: CASSLMSNGYTF.